The source of this T cell receptor (beta chain) is a study of T cells after yellow fever vaccination. Worth noting for this clonotype: The antigen remains unidentified.

Template-switching 5'RACE yielded the TCR cDNA; a universal primer site and UMIs were added in the process. MiXCR, run by TCRdb on the 5' RACE reads, gives a single entry per CDR3 protein. The sample has about 210,000 distinct CDR3 sequences, approximately 6.8% seen once. There are 15 residues in the CDR3. Germline values: CDR1 SGHTA, CDR2 FQGNSA. Trimming took off 3 bases at V and 3 bases at J, with 14 bases between the two ends. Notes on the study in general: At around 96% for CD4 and 70% to 90% for CD8, most primary-vaccination clones showed up again after the booster. Bulk-population clonotypes that are abundant could appear as contaminants in FACS-sorted repertoires. The secondary response showed a weaker magnitude and a faster peak, day 5 versus 15.

This chain joins TRBV7-2 and TRBJ2-5, with D maybe TRBD1 (5 bases). The sample in question was CD4+ T cells sorted from PBMCs, obtained on the day of the yellow fever booster vaccination. The origin of this receptor is a man aged 25-40 years who received the YFV17D yellow fever vaccine. CDR3 protein: CASSFNYRPEETQYF. The CDR3 DNA follows: TGTGCCAGCAGCTTCAACTACAGGCCCGAAGAGACCCAGTACTTC.